This T cell receptor (beta chain) was obtained from a study of blood T cell repertoires in COVID-19. Study background: Samples taken during acute and convalescent COVID-19 were collected in the United States, Italy and Spain. PBMCs, B-cell-depleted T cells, or T cells were the source of the cDNA or gDNA that made up the material.

As handled by the study authors: Nucleated cell number was recorded as an estimate derived from reference gene primer amplification. Repertoires were generated with immunoSEQ multiplex PCR, while TCRdb's copy carries only in-frame clones and drops some. V and J calls and clone size are those listed in that table; D and trimming were worked out from the DNA. This sample has about 180,000 clones, with about 88% found just once. The material sequenced was peripheral blood. This receptor was taken from a woman in her thirties with active or convalescent COVID-19.

DNA for the CDR3: TGTGCCAGCAGCTTAGTAGGGATGCGGGAGAAGTTCTTC. As protein: CASSLVGMREKFF. This chain joins TRBV7-9 and TRBJ2-1, with 7 bases identical to TRBD2. V shed 1 base and J 14 bases; nucleotides not matched to a gene: 8. This CDR3 has 13 amino acids. Germline V gene data show CDR1 as SEHNR and CDR2 as FQNEAQ (reference sequence).